What follows is one T cell receptor (beta chain) and its context. Other DNA sequences in this specimen translate into the identical CDR3. The data are from a study of shared clonotypes between healthy human individuals. Genomic DNA belonging to each subset was distributed in equal measure over several immunoSEQ plates. The table came from immunoSEQ multiplex PCR; TCRdb's copy has only in-frame clones and leaves some out. The data contain 400,000 to 600,000 clones, roughly 83% of them seen just once; the ten biggest clones take up approximately 13%. Deletions cut 1 base from V and 2 bases from J, with 3 bases between. The CDR3 covers 11 residues. The germline V gene has CDR1 DFQATT and CDR2 SNEGSKA (reference sequence).

V is TRBV20-1 and J is TRBJ2-7; D is unresolved. This receptor was obtained from a woman aged 35 to 49 in good health. Some clones in this sample may be carry-over from other donors' samples. Sequenced: PBMCs. CDR3 in amino acids: CSARGPYEQYF. The CDR3 DNA follows: TGCAGTGCTAGAGGTCCCTACGAGCAGTACTTC.